The T cell receptor beta chain under discussion was sequenced for a study of metastatic and nonmetastatic thyroid tumors. Turning to the study itself: Samples came from malignant and benign thyroid patients, and repertoires were compared across blood and tumor or nodule tissue. The study's findings and limits: Reported TCR beta diversity, measured in blood and tumor, was significantly higher for malignant thyroid tumors than for benign nodules.

V lost 5 bases, J lost 8 bases, and 18 bases lay in between. The CDR3 covers 14 residues. CDR1 and CDR2 (germline): MNHEY, SMNVEV (reference sequence). Original handling: Across clinicopathological groups, CDR3 differences served as the basis for building a distant-metastasis classifier for papillary thyroid cancer. TCRdb reprocessed the PCR reads via MiXCR. These V and J calls derive from TCRdb rather than the authors' analysis. The table records tens of thousands of clones, about 25% of them present only once. Until they underwent thyroid surgery, no patient had received any treatment. This clone counts as medium-sized (0.01 to 0.1%). Antigen: not known.

This TCR came from a female donor with papillary thyroid cancer or a benign thyroid nodule (not recorded which). Some clones in this sample may be carry-over from other donors' samples. The sequenced material came from tumor tissue. The chain uses TRBV27 and TRBJ1-2, with a weak D call TRBD1 (5 bases). The CDR3 sequence is CASSPRRESGGYTF. The CDR3 coding sequence is TGTGCCAGCAGTCCCCGCAGGGAGTCGGGGGGCTACACCTTC.